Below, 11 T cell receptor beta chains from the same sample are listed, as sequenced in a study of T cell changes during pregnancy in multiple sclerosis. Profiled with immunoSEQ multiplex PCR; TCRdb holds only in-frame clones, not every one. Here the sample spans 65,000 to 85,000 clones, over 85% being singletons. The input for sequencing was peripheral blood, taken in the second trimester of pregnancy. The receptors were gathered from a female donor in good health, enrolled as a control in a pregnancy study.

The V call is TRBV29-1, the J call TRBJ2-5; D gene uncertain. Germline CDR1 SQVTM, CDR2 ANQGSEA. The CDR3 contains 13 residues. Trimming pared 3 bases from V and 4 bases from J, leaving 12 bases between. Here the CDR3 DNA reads TGCAGCGTTGACAGATTAGCCGGAGAGACCCAGTACTTC. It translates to CSVDRLAGETQYF.

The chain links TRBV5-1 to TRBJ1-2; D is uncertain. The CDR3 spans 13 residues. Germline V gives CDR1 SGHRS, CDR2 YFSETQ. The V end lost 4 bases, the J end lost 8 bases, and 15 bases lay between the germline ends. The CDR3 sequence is CASSPHPLQGYTF. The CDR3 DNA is TGCGCCAGCAGCCCCCACCCTCTTCAGGGCTACACCTTC.

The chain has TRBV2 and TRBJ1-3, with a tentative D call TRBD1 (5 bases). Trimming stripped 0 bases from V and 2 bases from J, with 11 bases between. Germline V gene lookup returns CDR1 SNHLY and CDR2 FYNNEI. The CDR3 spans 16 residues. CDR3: CASSEARGSPGNTIYF. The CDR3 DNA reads TGTGCCAGCAGTGAAGCCCGGGGGTCTCCTGGAAACACCATATATTTT.

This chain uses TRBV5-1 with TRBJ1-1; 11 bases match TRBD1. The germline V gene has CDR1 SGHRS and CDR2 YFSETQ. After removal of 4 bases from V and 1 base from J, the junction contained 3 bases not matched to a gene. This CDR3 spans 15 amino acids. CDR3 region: CASSAGQGANTEAFF. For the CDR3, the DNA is TGCGCCAGCAGCGCCGGACAGGGGGCGAACACTGAAGCTTTCTTT.

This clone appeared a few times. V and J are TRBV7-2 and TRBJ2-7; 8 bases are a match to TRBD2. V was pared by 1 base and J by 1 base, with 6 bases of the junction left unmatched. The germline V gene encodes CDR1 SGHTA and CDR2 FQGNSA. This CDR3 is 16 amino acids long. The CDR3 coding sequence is TGTGCCAGCAGCTTAGTCTGGCGGGAGGTGTCCTACGAGCAGTACTTC. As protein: CASSLVWREVSYEQYF.

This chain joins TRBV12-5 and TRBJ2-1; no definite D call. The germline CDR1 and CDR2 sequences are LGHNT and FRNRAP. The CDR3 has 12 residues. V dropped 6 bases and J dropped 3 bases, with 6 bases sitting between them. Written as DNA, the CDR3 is TGTGCTAGTGGCTATAACTACAATGAGCAGTTCTTC. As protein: CASGYNYNEQFF.

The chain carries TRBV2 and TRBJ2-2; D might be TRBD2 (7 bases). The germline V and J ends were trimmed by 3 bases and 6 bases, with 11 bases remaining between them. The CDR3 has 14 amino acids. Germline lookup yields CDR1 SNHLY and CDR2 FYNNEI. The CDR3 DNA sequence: TGTGCCAGCAGTGACCCGCGGGGGCCCGGGGAGCTGTTTTTT. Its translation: CASSDPRGPGELFF.

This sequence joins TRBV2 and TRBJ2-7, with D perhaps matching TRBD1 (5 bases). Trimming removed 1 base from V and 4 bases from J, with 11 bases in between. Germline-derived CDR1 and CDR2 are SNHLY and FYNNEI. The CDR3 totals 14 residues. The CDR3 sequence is CASSEGGMVYEQYF. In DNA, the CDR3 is TGTGCCAGCAGTGAAGGGGGCATGGTATACGAGCAGTACTTC.

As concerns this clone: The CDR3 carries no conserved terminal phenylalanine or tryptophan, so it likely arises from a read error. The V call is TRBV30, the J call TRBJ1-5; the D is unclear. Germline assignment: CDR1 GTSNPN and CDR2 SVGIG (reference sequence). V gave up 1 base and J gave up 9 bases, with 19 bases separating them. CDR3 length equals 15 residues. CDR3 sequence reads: CAWSERPPGRGPQHL. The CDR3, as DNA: TGTGCCTGGAGTGAGCGTCCCCCAGGCCGCGGGCCCCAGCATCTT.

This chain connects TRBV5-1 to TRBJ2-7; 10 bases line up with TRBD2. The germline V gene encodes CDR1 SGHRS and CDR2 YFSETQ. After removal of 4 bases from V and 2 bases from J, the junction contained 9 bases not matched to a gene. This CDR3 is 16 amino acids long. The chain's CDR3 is CASSPSAGGLAYEQYF. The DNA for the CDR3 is TGCGCCAGCAGCCCCTCAGCGGGAGGGCTAGCCTACGAGCAGTACTTC.

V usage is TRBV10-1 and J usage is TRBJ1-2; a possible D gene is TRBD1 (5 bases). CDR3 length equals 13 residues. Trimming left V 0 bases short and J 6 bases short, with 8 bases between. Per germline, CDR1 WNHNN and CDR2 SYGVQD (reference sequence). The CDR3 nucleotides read TGCGCCAGCAGTGAGTCTGGAGGGGATGGCTACACCTTC. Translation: CASSESGGDGYTF.